This T cell receptor (beta chain) was observed in a study of blood T cell repertoires in COVID-19. About the study: The analysed material was cDNA or gDNA that came from T cells, B-cell-depleted T cells, or PBMCs.

Germline V gene lookup returns CDR1 LNHDA and CDR2 SQIVND (reference sequence). J was trimmed by 5 bases and V by 2 bases; bases with no gene match: 4. The CDR3 contains 15 residues. Original analysis: The authors estimated nucleated cell counts from reference gene primer amplification. Assay: immunoSEQ multiplex PCR; the TCRdb copy retains only in-frame clones and omits some. That table gives V, J and clone size, and the DNA gave D and trimming. Here the sample spans approximately 140,000 clones, around nine tenths being singletons. V is TRBV19 and J is TRBJ1-4, with 8 bases matching TRBD1. This TCR was recovered from a human donor in a cohort sampled during active COVID-19. Input material: peripheral blood. CDR3 sequence reads: CASSIRTGQNEKLFF. The CDR3 DNA follows: TGTGCCAGTAGTATACGGACAGGGCAGAATGAAAAACTGTTTTTT.